A selection of T cell receptor beta chains follows, all from one sample in a study of shared clonotypes between healthy human individuals. Only in-frame clones appear in the TCRdb table, and some are missing; sequencing was by immunoSEQ multiplex PCR. Among 550,000 to 600,000 clones listed, just over 75% were seen once. Sequenced: PBMCs. These receptors originate from a woman aged 40-49 years in good health. Some clones in this sample may be carry-over from other donors' samples. Both conserved end residues are part of each CDR3. D genes are given only for firm matches. Clone size is given for some rows only: seen once, a few or many times, or a class if the clone is expanded.

V gene: TRBV9; D gene: NA; clone size: NA; J gene: TRBJ2-1; CDR3 DNA: TGTGCCAGCAGCCCCACGGGGGCGGGGGAGTACAATGAGCAGTTCTTC; CDR3 protein: CASSPTGAGEYNEQFF
V gene: TRBV18; D gene: NA; clone size: NA; J gene: TRBJ2-5; CDR3 DNA: TGTGCCAGCTCTACAGGGTTTGAGGTGCAGTACTTC; CDR3 protein: CASSTGFEVQYF
V gene: TRBV6-4; D gene: NA; clone size: many; J gene: TRBJ2-7; CDR3 DNA: TGTGCCAGCATCGAACGGGGGGGACAGCGCTACGAGCAGTACTTC; CDR3 protein: CASIERGGQRYEQYF
V gene: TRBV30; D gene: NA; clone size: NA; J gene: TRBJ2-2; CDR3 DNA: TGTGCCTGGAATAAGAAATACAGGGCTCCCGGGGAGCTGTTTTTT; CDR3 protein: CAWNKKYRAPGELFF
V gene: TRBV27; D gene: NA; clone size: NA; J gene: TRBJ2-7; CDR3 DNA: TGTGCCAGCAGTCGATACGTGGACTTCTACGAGCAGTACTTC; CDR3 protein: CASSRYVDFYEQYF
V gene: TRBV28; D gene: NA; clone size: NA; J gene: TRBJ1-1; CDR3 DNA: TGTGCCAGCAGTTTATCTTCCAGGGGCTACCCCTTGAACACTGAAGCTTTCTTT; CDR3 protein: CASSLSSRGYPLNTEAFF
V gene: TRBV9; D gene: NA; clone size: NA; J gene: TRBJ2-1; CDR3 DNA: TGTGCCAGCAGCGCAGGGAGCTCCTACAATGAGCAGTTCTTC; CDR3 protein: CASSAGSSYNEQFF
V gene: TRBV6-1; D gene: NA; clone size: NA; J gene: TRBJ1-1; CDR3 DNA: TGTGCCAGCAGTGAAAGGAGGGGGGTGAATTCGAACACTGAAGCTTTCTTT; CDR3 protein: CASSERRGVNSNTEAFF
V gene: TRBV4-1; D gene: NA; clone size: NA; J gene: TRBJ1-2; CDR3 DNA: TGCGCCAGCAGCCAAGAGGGCGTCGCTAACTATGGCTACACCTTC; CDR3 protein: CASSQEGVANYGYTF
V gene: TRBV10-3; D gene: TRBD2; clone size: NA; J gene: TRBJ2-7; CDR3 DNA: TGTGCCATCAGTGGGCTAGCGGCTAAATACGAGCAGTACTTC; CDR3 protein: CAISGLAAKYEQYF
V gene: TRBV7-2; D gene: NA; clone size: once; J gene: TRBJ2-5; CDR3 DNA: TGTGCCAGCAGCGGCCGGGACCCGGGAGAGACCCAGTACTTC; CDR3 protein: CASSGRDPGETQYF
V gene: TRBV5-1; D gene: NA; clone size: NA; J gene: TRBJ2-2; CDR3 DNA: TGCGCCAGCAGCTTTGGCGCGCGGGGGAACACCGGGGAGCTGTTTTTT; CDR3 protein: CASSFGARGNTGELFF
V gene: TRBV2; D gene: NA; clone size: NA; J gene: TRBJ2-6; CDR3 DNA: TGTGCCAGCAGTGAAGTGGTTTCTGGGGCCAACGTCCTGACTTTC; CDR3 protein: CASSEVVSGANVLTF
V gene: TRBV7-3; D gene: TRBD1; clone size: NA; J gene: TRBJ2-4; CDR3 DNA: TGTGCCAGCCCGACAGGGGCAAACTCCTTGTCCAAAAACATTCAGTACTTC; CDR3 protein: CASPTGANSLSKNIQYF
V gene: TRBV27; D gene: NA; clone size: NA; J gene: TRBJ2-7; CDR3 DNA: TGTGCCAGCAGTCCCCTAAAGGGCGAGCAGTACTTC; CDR3 protein: CASSPLKGEQYF
V gene: TRBV5-6; D gene: NA; clone size: NA; J gene: TRBJ2-3; CDR3 DNA: TGTGCCAGCAGCTTGACTGGGGCGATAAGCACAGATACGCAGTATTTT; CDR3 protein: CASSLTGAISTDTQYF
V gene: TRBV7-2; D gene: NA; clone size: NA; J gene: TRBJ1-1; CDR3 DNA: TGTGCCAGCAGCAAGGGGGGACTCCGTCTTGTCACTGAAGCTTTCTTT; CDR3 protein: CASSKGGLRLVTEAFF
V gene: TRBV2; D gene: NA; clone size: NA; J gene: TRBJ1-3; CDR3 DNA: TGTGCCAGCAGTGACAGGGAAAGCTCTGGAAACACCATATATTTT; CDR3 protein: CASSDRESSGNTIYF
V gene: TRBV15; D gene: TRBD1; clone size: NA; J gene: TRBJ1-2; CDR3 DNA: TGTGCCACCAGCAGAGACAGGGGGGATGGCTACACCTTC; CDR3 protein: CATSRDRGDGYTF
V gene: TRBV7-2; D gene: NA; clone size: NA; J gene: TRBJ2-1; CDR3 DNA: TGTGCCAGCAGCCAGAAGCCTGCGTGGGTACACTCCTACAATGAGCAGTTCTTC; CDR3 protein: CASSQKPAWVHSYNEQFF
V gene: TRBV6-1; D gene: NA; clone size: NA; J gene: TRBJ2-3; CDR3 DNA: TGTGCCAGCAGTGAGTCCCCACAGCCCCTATCTGCAGATACGCAGTATTTT; CDR3 protein: CASSESPQPLSADTQYF
V gene: TRBV5-1; D gene: TRBD2; clone size: NA; J gene: TRBJ2-2; CDR3 DNA: TGCGCCAGCAGCGTAGCGGGAGGGCCGTCCGGGGAGCTGTTTTTT; CDR3 protein: CASSVAGGPSGELFF
V gene: TRBV2; D gene: TRBD2; clone size: NA; J gene: TRBJ2-4; CDR3 DNA: TGTGCCACCGGGGGGTCCATGAACATTCAGTACTTC; CDR3 protein: CATGGSMNIQYF
V gene: TRBV5-1; D gene: NA; clone size: NA; J gene: TRBJ2-7; CDR3 DNA: TGCGCCAGCAGCTTAGGTGGTACCTACGAGCAGTACTTC; CDR3 protein: CASSLGGTYEQYF
V gene: TRBV5-5; D gene: NA; clone size: NA; J gene: TRBJ2-1; CDR3 DNA: TGTGCCAGCAGCTTGAAGGGCCAGAAACCCAATGAGCAGTTCTTC; CDR3 protein: CASSLKGQKPNEQFF
V gene: TRBV4-3; D gene: NA; clone size: NA; J gene: TRBJ1-2; CDR3 DNA: TGCGCCAGCAGCGACAATTCTTTTTACTATGGCTACACCTTC; CDR3 protein: CASSDNSFYYGYTF
V gene: TRBV30; D gene: NA; clone size: NA; J gene: TRBJ2-7; CDR3 DNA: TGTGCCTGGAGTACCGGGAACGAGCAGTACTTC; CDR3 protein: CAWSTGNEQYF
V gene: TRBV27; D gene: NA; clone size: NA; J gene: TRBJ1-1; CDR3 DNA: TGTGCCAGTAAACCGCAGGGGCGGAACACTGAAGCTTTCTTT; CDR3 protein: CASKPQGRNTEAFF
V gene: TRBV10-3; D gene: NA; clone size: many; J gene: TRBJ2-1; CDR3 DNA: TGTGCCATCAGTGAGTCCGGCCACGGCAATGAGCAGTTCTTC; CDR3 protein: CAISESGHGNEQFF
V gene: TRBV4-2; D gene: NA; clone size: once; J gene: TRBJ1-1; CDR3 DNA: TGTGCCATCAGCCAAGATCTAAGGTCGGAGGGGAACACTGAAGCTTTCTTT; CDR3 protein: CAISQDLRSEGNTEAFF
V gene: TRBV4-2; D gene: TRBD2; clone size: NA; J gene: TRBJ2-1; CDR3 DNA: TGTGCCAGCAGCCAAGATGAGGGACTAGTATACAATGAGCAGTTCTTC; CDR3 protein: CASSQDEGLVYNEQFF
V gene: TRBV10-2; D gene: NA; clone size: NA; J gene: TRBJ2-1; CDR3 DNA: TGCGCCAGCAGTGAGGGGCGGATCTACTACAATGAGCAGTTCTTC; CDR3 protein: CASSEGRIYYNEQFF
V gene: TRBV29-1; D gene: NA; clone size: few; J gene: TRBJ1-2; CDR3 DNA: TGCAGCGTTGAAAGCCAGGGCTATGGCTACACCTTC; CDR3 protein: CSVESQGYGYTF
V gene: TRBV5-5; D gene: NA; clone size: NA; J gene: TRBJ1-2; CDR3 DNA: TGTGCCAGCAGCTTGTCGTCAGCGGGCGGCTACACCTTC; CDR3 protein: CASSLSSAGGYTF
V gene: TRBV2; D gene: NA; clone size: NA; J gene: TRBJ1-5; CDR3 DNA: TGTGCCAGCAGACAAACAGGGTTTAGTCAGCCCCAGCATTTT; CDR3 protein: CASRQTGFSQPQHF
V gene: TRBV19; D gene: NA; clone size: few; J gene: TRBJ2-7; CDR3 DNA: TGTGCCACCAAGACCCCCAGCTCCTACGAGCAGTACTTC; CDR3 protein: CATKTPSSYEQYF
V gene: TRBV6-1; D gene: NA; clone size: NA; J gene: TRBJ1-5; CDR3 DNA: TGTGCCAGCATGGCGGGGCTCAATCAGCCCCAGCATTTT; CDR3 protein: CASMAGLNQPQHF
V gene: TRBV10-3; D gene: TRBD2; clone size: NA; J gene: TRBJ2-1; CDR3 DNA: TGTGCCATTCGGACTAGCGGGGGGGGATCCTACAATGAGCAGTTCTTC; CDR3 protein: CAIRTSGGGSYNEQFF
V gene: TRBV9; D gene: NA; clone size: NA; J gene: TRBJ2-2; CDR3 DNA: TGTGCCAGCAGCGTACGGGCCGGGGAGCTGTTTTTT; CDR3 protein: CASSVRAGELFF
V gene: TRBV7-2; D gene: TRBD1; clone size: NA; J gene: TRBJ1-2; CDR3 DNA: TGTGCCAGCAGCGAGGACAGGCGTTATGGCTACACCTTC; CDR3 protein: CASSEDRRYGYTF